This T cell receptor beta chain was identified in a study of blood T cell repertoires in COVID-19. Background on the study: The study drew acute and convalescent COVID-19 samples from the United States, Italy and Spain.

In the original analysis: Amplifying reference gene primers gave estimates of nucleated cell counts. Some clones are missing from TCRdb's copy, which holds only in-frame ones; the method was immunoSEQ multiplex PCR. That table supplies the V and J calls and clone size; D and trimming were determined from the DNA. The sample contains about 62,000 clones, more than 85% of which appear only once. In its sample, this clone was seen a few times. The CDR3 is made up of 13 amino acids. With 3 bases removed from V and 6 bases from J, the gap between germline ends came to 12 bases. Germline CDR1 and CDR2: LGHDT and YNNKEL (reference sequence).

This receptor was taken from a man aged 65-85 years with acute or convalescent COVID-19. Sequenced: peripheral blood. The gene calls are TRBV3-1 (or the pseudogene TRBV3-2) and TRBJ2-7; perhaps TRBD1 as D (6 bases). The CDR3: CASSQGARIEQYF. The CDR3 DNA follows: TGTGCCAGCAGCCAGGGGGCCAGAATCGAGCAGTACTTC.